The 11 T cell receptor beta chains below were found in one sample sequenced in a study of brain T cells in children with intractable seizures. Here immunoSEQ multiplex PCR was the method, and the copy in TCRdb shows in-frame clones only, minus some. The data contain approximately 330,000 clones, over 85% of them seen just once; the ten biggest clones take up roughly 6%. Time point meaning: blood from clinic visit 5 months post-surgery; TSC patient then seizure free. The specimen was peripheral blood, collected approximately 5 months after surgery. The receptors come from a boy less than two years old with tuberous sclerosis and intractable seizures.

This chain links TRBV3-1 (or the pseudogene TRBV3-2) with TRBJ1-4; D uncertain. The CDR3 loop spans 14 amino acids. Germline V gives CDR1 LGHDT, CDR2 YNNKEL (reference sequence). Trimming left V 3 bases short and J 5 bases short, with 10 bases between. CDR3 protein: CASSQEVGNEKLFF. Written as DNA, the CDR3 is TGTGCCAGCAGCCAGGAAGTGGGGAATGAAAAACTGTTTTTT.

The J gene is TRBJ1-1, the V gene TRBV11-3; 8 bases are a match to TRBD1. The germline V gene has CDR1 SGHNT and CDR2 YENEEA. Trimming removed 6 bases from V and 1 base from J; junction bases left unmatched: 4. The CDR3 is 14 amino acids. DNA for the CDR3: TGTGCCAGCAGTCCAGGGGGCTCGAACACTGAAGCTTTCTTT. Its translation: CASSPGGSNTEAFF.

The V call is TRBV7-9, the J call TRBJ2-2; 7 positions agree with TRBD1. Germline V gene data show CDR1 as SEHNR and CDR2 as FQNEAQ (reference sequence). With V trimmed by 1 base and J by 6 bases, 2 bases remained unmatched. The CDR3 contains 14 residues. The chain's CDR3 is CASSLGQGSGELFF. The DNA of the CDR3 is TGTGCCAGCAGCTTAGGACAGGGCTCCGGGGAGCTGTTTTTT.

The chain links TRBV5-1 to TRBJ2-3; D possibly corresponds to TRBD1 (6 bases). V was trimmed by 5 bases and J by 2 bases, leaving 18 bases between them. Looked up from germline, CDR1 is SGHRS and CDR2 is YFSETQ. The CDR3 runs to 16 residues. For the CDR3, the DNA is TGCGCCAGCAGTCATAGGGGGTCGAATAACACAGATACGCAGTATTTT. This codes for CASSHRGSNNTDTQYF.

V is TRBV13 and J is TRBJ1-2; D is possibly TRBD1 (6 bases). This CDR3 has 14 residues. V lost 5 bases and J lost 8, with 18 bases in between. CDR1 PRHDT and CDR2 FYEKMQ come from the germline V gene (reference sequence). In DNA form, the CDR3 reads TGTGCCAGCAGCGAAGCGTCAGGGGTTGGCGGCTACACCTTC. Amino acids: CASSEASGVGGYTF.

The chain's CDR3 is CASSLDRVGPTNEKLFF. CDR3 in DNA: TGTGCCAGCAGCCTAGACAGGGTGGGACCAACTAATGAAAAACTGTTTTTT. This chain links TRBV7-8 with TRBJ1-4; TRBD1 matches at 7 bases. Unmatched junction bases numbered 9, after V lost 5 bases and J lost 0 bases. This CDR3 is built from 17 residues. From germline, CDR1 is SGHVS and CDR2 FQNEAQ.

The CDR3 region has the DNA TGTGCCAGCAGCCCCCGGATGGCCTTTGACACCTTC. This translates into CASSPRMAFDTF. The gene calls are TRBV11-2 and TRBJ1-2, with D unclear. This CDR3 has 12 amino acids. The germline CDR1 and CDR2 sequences are SGHAT and FQNNGV. The V and J ends lost 5 bases and 12 bases respectively, with 16 bases between them.

The chain combines TRBV7-9 with TRBJ2-7; 10 bases are shared with TRBD1. Germline lookup yields CDR1 SEHNR and CDR2 FQNEAQ (reference sequence). CDR3 length: 19 residues. V gave up 1 base and J gave up 2 bases; unmatched junction bases: 14. The CDR3 loop reads CASSLVSLGVGQGTYEQYF. CDR3 DNA: TGTGCCAGCAGCTTAGTTAGTTTGGGAGTGGGACAGGGGACCTACGAGCAGTACTTC.

The chain links TRBV7-3 to TRBJ2-3; D gene ambiguous. Germline V gives CDR1 SGHTA, CDR2 FQGTGA. V lost 3 bases and J lost 6, with 7 bases in between. The length of the CDR3 is 12 residues. CDR3 residues: CASSFQADTQYF. The CDR3 DNA reads as TGTGCCAGCAGCTTTCAGGCGGATACGCAGTATTTT.

This clone was seen just once. The rearrangement joins TRBV5-4 to TRBJ2-5; perhaps TRBD2 as D (7 bases). The V gene lost 3 bases and the J gene lost 4 bases, with 16 bases spanning the gap. This CDR3 has 15 residues. Germline assignment: CDR1 SGHNT and CDR2 YYREEE (reference sequence). Here the CDR3 reads CASSSGGQGRETQYF. DNA for the CDR3: TGTGCCAGCAGCTCCGGGGGGCAGGGGAGAGAGACCCAGTACTTC.

This chain links TRBV18 with TRBJ2-5; weak D call: TRBD1 (5 bases). V was shortened by 5 bases and J by 1 base, with 20 bases between the two germline ends. Germline assignment: CDR1 KGHSH and CDR2 LQKENI. This CDR3 is built from 17 residues. The CDR3 DNA reads as TGTGCCAGCTCATTCTCTACGGGCAGGGCAGGCCAAGAGACCCAGTACTTC. As protein: CASSFSTGRAGQETQYF.